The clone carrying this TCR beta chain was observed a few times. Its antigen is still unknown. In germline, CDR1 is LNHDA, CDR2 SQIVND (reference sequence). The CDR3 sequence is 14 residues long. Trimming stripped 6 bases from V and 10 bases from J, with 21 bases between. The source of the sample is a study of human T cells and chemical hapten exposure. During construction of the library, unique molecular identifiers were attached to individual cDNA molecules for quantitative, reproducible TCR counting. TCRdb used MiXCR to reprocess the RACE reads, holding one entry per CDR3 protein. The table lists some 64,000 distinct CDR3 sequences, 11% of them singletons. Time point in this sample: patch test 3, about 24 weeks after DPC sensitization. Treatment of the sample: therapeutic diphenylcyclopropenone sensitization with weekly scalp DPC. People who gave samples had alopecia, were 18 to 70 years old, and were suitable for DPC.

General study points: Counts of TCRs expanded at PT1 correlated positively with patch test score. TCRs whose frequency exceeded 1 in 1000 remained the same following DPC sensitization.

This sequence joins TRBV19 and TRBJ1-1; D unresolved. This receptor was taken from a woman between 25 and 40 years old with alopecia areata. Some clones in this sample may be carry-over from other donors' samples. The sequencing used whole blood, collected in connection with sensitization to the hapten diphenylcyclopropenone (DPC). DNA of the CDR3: TGTGCCAGTAGCCCACGGACCAGGAGTGAGGGAGCTTTCTTT. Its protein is CASSPRTRSEGAFF.